This T cell receptor (beta chain) was recorded in a study of T cells in Graves' hyperthyroidism and ophthalmopathy. Study observations and caveats: Most expanded thyroid clonotypes above 0.001 also appeared in blood.

The CDR3 has 15 amino acids. V lost 2 bases to trimming and J lost 8 bases; unmatched junction nucleotides: 9. The TCR beta CDR3 regions underwent amplification using RNA transcripts as the source. The primer set for the first-round RT-PCR of the TCR CDR3 was HTBI. MiXCR, run by TCRdb on the multiplex PCR reads, gives a single entry per CDR3 protein. This table has hundreds of thousands of distinct CDR3 sequences, roughly 40% appearing once. This clonotype has more than one count but fewer than ten. Its antigen is undetermined. Diagnoses were established using clinical symptoms, serum thyroxine and TRAb, thyroid ultrasound and orbital computed tomography. This sample holds PBMCs from about 9.3 ml fresh peripheral blood.

What was sequenced was blood. The chain links TRBV12-3 or TRBV12-4 to TRBJ1-2; 9 positions match TRBD1. The source of this sequence is a man aged 18 to 30 with Graves' hyperthyroidism. CDR3 residues: CASSLTGTGFDGYTF. The CDR3 nucleotides are TGTGCCAGCAGTTTAACCGGGACAGGGTTCGACGGCTACACCTTC.